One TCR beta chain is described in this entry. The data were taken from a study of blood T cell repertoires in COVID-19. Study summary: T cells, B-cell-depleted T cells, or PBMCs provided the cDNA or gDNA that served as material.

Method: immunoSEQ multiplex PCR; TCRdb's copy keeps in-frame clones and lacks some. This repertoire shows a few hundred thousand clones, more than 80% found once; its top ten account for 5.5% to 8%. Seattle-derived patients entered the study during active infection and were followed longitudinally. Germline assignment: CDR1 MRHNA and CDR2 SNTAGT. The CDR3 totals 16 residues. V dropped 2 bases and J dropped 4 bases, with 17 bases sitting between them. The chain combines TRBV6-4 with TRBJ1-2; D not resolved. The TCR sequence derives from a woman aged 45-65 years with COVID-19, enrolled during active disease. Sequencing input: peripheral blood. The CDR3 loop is CASSDRGQEETYGYTF. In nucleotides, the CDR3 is TGTGCCAGCAGTGACCGTGGGCAGGAGGAGACCTATGGCTACACCTTC.